The clone carrying this T cell receptor beta chain appeared a single time. This entry is derived from a study of blood T cell repertoires in COVID-19. Whole-study context: Material from acute and convalescent COVID-19 was sourced from the United States, Italy and Spain. Nucleic acid was either cDNA or gDNA, and it came from T cells, B-cell-depleted T cells, or PBMCs.

The germline V gene has CDR1 SGHDN and CDR2 FVKESK. There are 15 residues in the CDR3. Trimming took 5 bases from V and 9 from J; bases not matched to a gene: 8. Methods used by the authors: Amplification of reference gene primers provided the estimated nucleated cell counts. Sequencing used immunoSEQ multiplex PCR; TCRdb keeps in-frame clones, though not all of them. That table supplies the V and J calls and clone size; D and trimming were determined from the DNA. The table records roughly 180,000 clones, approximately 86% of them present only once. This chain links TRBV14 with TRBJ1-6; 9 nucleotides align to TRBD1. The TCR comes from a man between 60 and 70 years old with acute or convalescent COVID-19. The material sequenced was peripheral blood. The CDR3: CASSYTGGRGSPLHF. CDR3 DNA: TGTGCCAGCAGCTATACAGGGGGCAGGGGTTCACCCCTCCACTTT.